The 23 T cell receptor beta chains in this list originate from one sample, sequenced in a study of Ad26.COV2.S vaccination and SARS-CoV-2 variants (dated by TCRdb to about 2021). The meaning of the sample's treatment or condition label: 15 to 20 received Ad26.COV2.S at low or high dose, single or two shots; several received placebo; per-sample allocation not given. Repertoires of vaccine and placebo recipients were sequenced from samples collected on day 63 after the first injection. Preparation of the library involved the immunoSEQ multiplex PCR assay. As stored in TCRdb, this immuneACCESS dataset retains in-frame rearrangements with V and J assigned. A fraction of the clones does not appear; measured against another copy, unresolved V genes explain less than half of the discrepancy, and the remainder lacks a known reason. The sample has about 350,000 clones on record, roughly 85% of them singletons. The ten biggest clones cover 3% to 4% of the sample.

Sequenced material: peripheral blood, taken in a trial of Ad26.COV2.S vaccine versus placebo. Receptor source: a person between 18 and 59 years old who received the Ad26.COV2.S COVID-19 vaccine or a placebo.

Concerning this clone: The same CDR3 arises from other DNA sequences in this sample as well. The gene calls are TRBV27 and TRBJ2-2; weak D call: TRBD2 (6 bases). V lost 4 bases and J lost 5, with 17 bases in between. This CDR3 has 16 residues. Germline V gene sequence: CDR1 MNHEY, CDR2 SMNVEV (reference sequence). CDR3 coding DNA: TGTGCCAGCAGTTCATACCGGGACTCTTTGACCGGGGAGCTGTTTTTT. The encoded protein is CASSSYRDSLTGELFF.

This chain connects TRBV5-1 to TRBJ2-1; 7 bases line up with TRBD2. The length of the CDR3 is 15 residues. V was pared by 2 bases and J by 0 bases, with 2 bases of the junction left unmatched. Germline values: CDR1 SGHRS, CDR2 YFSETQ. The chain's CDR3 is CASSLAGISYNEQFF. The CDR3 coding sequence is TGCGCCAGCAGCTTAGCGGGGATCTCCTACAATGAGCAGTTCTTC.

This sequence joins TRBV27 and TRBJ2-1; possible D gene TRBD2, 6 bases. V shed 5 bases and J shed 3 bases, with 32 bases lying between them. CDR1 and CDR2 from the germline V gene are MNHEY and SMNVEV (reference sequence). This CDR3 has 21 amino acids. Here the CDR3 DNA reads TGTGCCAGCAGTCCCCCGAGGACTATTTTCTCCGAAGGGAAAATCTACAATGAGCAGTTCTTC. Protein: CASSPPRTIFSEGKIYNEQFF.

To note about this clone: One end of the junction fails to match germline, which may point to a read error. The genes are TRBV30 and TRBJ2-7; D call uncertain. Per germline, CDR1 GTSNPN and CDR2 SVGIG (reference sequence). The CDR3 runs 13 residues. The CDR3 loop is CAWSLGFADEQYF. The CDR3 DNA sequence: TGTGCTTGGAGTCTAGGGTTTGCGGACGAGCAGTACTTC.

This clone occurred once. V usage is TRBV7-9 and J usage is TRBJ2-7; 10 bases are a match to TRBD2. Germline CDR1 reads SEHNR; CDR2 reads FQNEAQ (reference sequence). V shed 5 bases, J shed 6 bases, and the junction held 16 bases outside the gene matches. The CDR3 extends over 17 amino acids. The CDR3 loop is CASSGEASGRWNLEQYF. The CDR3 region has the DNA TGTGCCAGCAGCGGTGAAGCTAGCGGGAGATGGAATCTCGAGCAGTACTTC.

This clone was observed a handful of times. The chain joins TRBV15 to TRBJ2-3, with TRBD1 matching 9 bases. Trimming removed 4 bases from V and 5 bases from J; junction bases left unmatched: 7. The CDR3 runs to 15 residues. Germline lookup yields CDR1 LNHNV and CDR2 YYDKDF (reference sequence). The CDR3 loop reads CATSKQGAFEDTQYF. CDR3 sequence (DNA): TGTGCCACCAGCAAACAGGGGGCGTTTGAAGATACGCAGTATTTT.

This clone appeared once. This chain links TRBV5-1 with TRBJ2-6; 10 bases fit TRBD1. The CDR3 has 19 amino acids. Germline V lookup: CDR1 SGHRS, CDR2 YFSETQ. The ends lost 3 bases at V and 0 bases at J; junction bases unmatched: 9. The CDR3 region has the DNA TGCGCCAGCAGCTCTCCCCCGGGACAGGGGACCTCTGGGGCCAACGTCCTGACTTTC. Encoded protein: CASSSPPGQGTSGANVLTF.

The chain combines TRBV7-7 with TRBJ2-1, with 11 bases fitting TRBD2. J lost 5 bases, V lost 5 bases, and 5 bases had no gene match. The CDR3 spans 15 residues. Germline lookup yields CDR1 SSHAT and CDR2 FNYEAQ (reference sequence). Here the CDR3 DNA reads TGTGCCAGCAGCCCGACTAGCGGGGCAGACAATGAGCAGTTCTTC. Protein: CASSPTSGADNEQFF.

DNA of the CDR3: TGTGCCAGCAGGAACCATTTCCGGGACAGAGAAGAGACCCAGTACTTC. Translation gives CASRNHFRDREETQYF. This rearrangement joins TRBV7-6 to TRBJ2-5; 7 bases line up with TRBD1. CDR3 length: 16 residues. The V segment lost 6 bases and the J segment 3 bases; nucleotides outside the gene matches: 13. CDR1 and CDR2 (germline): SGHVS, FNYEAQ.

The chain recombines TRBV5-6 with TRBJ2-7; TRBD1 matches at 9 bases. The CDR3 consists of 13 residues. Trimming took 7 bases from V and 5 from J; bases not matched to a gene: 7. From germline, CDR1 is SGHDT and CDR2 YYEEEE. The CDR3 here is CASAKDRGHEQYF. As DNA, the CDR3 is TGTGCCAGCGCAAAGGACAGGGGCCACGAGCAGTACTTC.

The J gene is TRBJ1-1, the V gene TRBV6-5; the match to TRBD1 covers 9 bases. V lost 1 base to trimming and J lost 5 bases; unmatched junction nucleotides: 2. The germline V gene has CDR1 MNHEY and CDR2 SVGAGI. The CDR3 sequence is 14 residues long. CDR3 region: CASSYFGQGTEAFF. In nucleotides, the CDR3 is TGTGCCAGCAGTTACTTCGGACAGGGGACTGAAGCTTTCTTT.

The V and J genes are TRBV7-6 and TRBJ2-7, with TRBD1 matching 7 bases. V gave up 5 bases and J gave up 2 bases; unmatched junction bases: 9. This CDR3 contains 15 residues. Germline V gene sequence: CDR1 SGHVS, CDR2 FNYEAQ. DNA for the CDR3: TGTGCCAGCAGCGCCACAGGGGCTTCCGCCTACGAGCAGTACTTC. This codes for CASSATGASAYEQYF. The whole variable domain, filled in from reference TRBV7-6 and TRBJ2-7, reads GAGVSQSPRYKVTKRGQDVALRCDPISGHVSLYWYRQALGQGPEFLTYFNYEAQQDKSGLPNDRFSAERPEGSISTLTIQRTEQRDSAMYRCASSATGASAYEQYFGPGTRLTVT.

CDR3: CASSSDPGRIFSSYGYTF. The CDR3 nucleotides read TGTGCCAGCAGTTCCGACCCGGGACGGATTTTCTCGTCATATGGCTACACCTTC. V usage is TRBV27 and J usage is TRBJ1-2, with TRBD1 as a possible D gene (5 bases). Trimming removed 4 bases from V and 5 bases from J, with 26 bases in between. Germline lookup yields CDR1 MNHEY and CDR2 SMNVEV (reference sequence). This CDR3 is 18 amino acids long.

The V call is TRBV3-1 (or the pseudogene TRBV3-2), the J call TRBJ1-2; D possibly corresponds to TRBD1 (5 bases). Germline V lookup: CDR1 LGHDT, CDR2 YNNKEL (reference sequence). The CDR3 sequence is 15 residues long. V lost 4 bases, J lost 8 bases, and 20 bases lay in between. As DNA, the CDR3 is TGTGCCAGCAGCCCCCAAGGGGTACAAATCGACGGCTACACCTTC. This gives the protein CASSPQGVQIDGYTF.

This clone appeared once. The chain has TRBV18 and TRBJ2-7; a weak D match, TRBD2 (6 bases). CDR3 length equals 17 residues. Germline CDR1 is KGHSH and CDR2 is LQKENI. V lost 1 base and J 0 bases, leaving 16 bases between the germline ends. In DNA form, the CDR3 reads TGTGCCAGCTCACCACGAACTGGGCGGGGTAGCTCCTACGAGCAGTACTTC. It translates to CASSPRTGRGSSYEQYF. Full variable domain (outside the CDR3, taken from reference TRBV18 and TRBJ2-7): NAGVMQNPRHLVRRRGQEARLRCSPMKGHSHVYWYRQLPEEGLKFMVYLQKENIIDESGMPKERFSAEFPKEGPSILRIQQVVRGDSAAYFCASSPRTGRGSSYEQYFGPGTRLTVT.

The rearrangement uses TRBV19 and TRBJ1-1; TRBD1 is a possible D gene (5 bases). The CDR3 is 13 residues long. The germline gives CDR1 LNHDA, CDR2 SQIVND (reference sequence). V gave up 5 bases and J gave up 5 bases, with 12 bases separating them. The CDR3 DNA reads as TGTGCCAGTAGTTGGGGGATCGGAACTGAAGCTTTCTTT. As protein: CASSWGIGTEAFF.

The gene calls are TRBV3-1 (or the pseudogene TRBV3-2) and TRBJ2-5; TRBD2 matches at 10 bases. Germline values: CDR1 LGHDT, CDR2 YNNKEL (reference sequence). The junction had 8 bases not matched to a gene; V was cut back by 0 bases and J by 1 base. There are 18 residues in the CDR3. In DNA, the CDR3 is TGTGCCAGCAGCCAAGATCTGCTAGCGGGGGTAATCCAAGAGACCCAGTACTTC. Its translation: CASSQDLLAGVIQETQYF.

This chain links TRBV5-6 with TRBJ1-2, with D possibly matching TRBD1 (5 bases). V was cut by 2 bases and J by 6 bases, with 11 bases left in between. Germline lookup yields CDR1 SGHDT and CDR2 YYEEEE. The CDR3 is made up of 13 amino acids. CDR3 in DNA: TGTGCCAGCAGCTTACGATCGGGGGATGGCTACACCTTC. Its translation is CASSLRSGDGYTF.

This clone has a single count. The CDR3 is CASSLRDSPGTQYF. Here the CDR3 DNA reads TGTGCCAGCAGCTTGAGAGACAGCCCAGGGACCCAGTACTTC. This chain links TRBV5-4 with TRBJ2-5; a weak D match, TRBD1 (5 bases). V was shortened by 1 base and J by 7 bases, with 14 bases between the two germline ends. The CDR3 loop spans 14 amino acids. Germline V gene lookup returns CDR1 SGHNT and CDR2 YYREEE (reference sequence).

This chain links TRBV7-2 with TRBJ2-5, with D possibly matching TRBD2 (5 bases). V was trimmed by 2 bases and J by 4 bases, leaving 14 bases between them. Germline V gene sequence: CDR1 SGHTA, CDR2 FQGNSA. This CDR3 is built from 15 residues. The CDR3 bases are TGTGCCAGCAGCTTAAGTATCGGGGTACGAGAGACCCAGTACTTC. This sequence encodes CASSLSIGVRETQYF.

The V and J genes are TRBV30 and TRBJ1-1; 10 bases are shared with TRBD1. Germline V CDR1 and CDR2: GTSNPN, SVGIG (reference sequence). The CDR3 totals 14 residues. After removal of 3 bases from V and 11 bases from J, the junction contained 12 bases not matched to a gene. CDR3 sequence: CAWRPGTGVNQAFF. DNA of the CDR3: TGTGCCTGGAGACCCGGGACAGGGGTAAATCAGGCTTTCTTT.

The chain couples TRBV11-2 to TRBJ2-7, with D possibly matching TRBD1 (6 bases). CDR3 length: 14 amino acids. With 5 bases removed from V and 2 bases from J, the gap between germline ends came to 13 bases. Germline CDR1 SGHAT, CDR2 FQNNGV. The CDR3 protein is CASSARQVAYEQYF. The CDR3 region has the DNA TGTGCCAGCAGCGCCAGACAGGTAGCCTACGAGCAGTACTTC.

V is TRBV21-1 and J is TRBJ1-5; the table's D call, TRBD1, has no DNA check behind it. TRBV21-1 is given as a pseudogene. This CDR3 spans 15 amino acids. The CDR3 nucleotides read TGTGCCAGCAGCAACGGGACAGGGGGCGATCAGCCCCAGCATTTT. Its translation: CASSNGTGGDQPQHF.